This T cell receptor beta chain is from a study of cytomegalovirus exposure and HLA in healthy donors. This CDR3 contains 15 residues. Germline V CDR1 and CDR2: MGHRA, YSYEKL. Trimming took off 2 bases at V and 6 bases at J, with 14 bases between the two ends. The study ran its PCR with 60 Vbeta and 13 Jbeta primers. Repertoires were generated with immunoSEQ multiplex PCR, while TCRdb's copy carries only in-frame clones and drops some. The table lists roughly 93,000 clones, approximately 79% of them singletons. What was sequenced was PBMCs. This TCR was recovered from a male donor in good health and CMV-seronegative. The chain is built from TRBV4-1 and TRBJ1-5; no firm D call. CDR3 amino acids: CASSQTGSVGQPQHF. DNA for the CDR3: TGCGCCAGCAGCCAAACGGGTTCGGTAGGTCAGCCCCAGCATTTT.